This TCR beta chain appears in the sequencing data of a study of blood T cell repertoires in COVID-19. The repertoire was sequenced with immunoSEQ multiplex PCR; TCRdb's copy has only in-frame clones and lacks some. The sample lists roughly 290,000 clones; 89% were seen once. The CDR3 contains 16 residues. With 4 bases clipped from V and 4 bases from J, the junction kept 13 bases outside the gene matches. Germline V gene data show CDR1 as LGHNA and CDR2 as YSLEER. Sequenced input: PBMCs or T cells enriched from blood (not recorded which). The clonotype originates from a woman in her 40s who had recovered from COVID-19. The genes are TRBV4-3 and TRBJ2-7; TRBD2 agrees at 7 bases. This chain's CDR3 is CASSPQPSGGFYEQYF. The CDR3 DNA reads TGCGCCAGCAGCCCTCAGCCATCCGGGGGGTTTTACGAGCAGTACTTC.